This T cell receptor beta chain was obtained from a study of shared clonotypes between healthy human individuals. Template for every sorted-subset replicate PCR totaled about 200 ng DNA, 25,000 to 35,000 T cell genomes. Sequencing was performed with immunoSEQ multiplex PCR; in TCRdb, only in-frame clones are kept and a portion is missing. The sample lists around 510,000 clones, approximately 95% occurring once. CDR1 and CDR2 from the germline V gene are MGHDK and SYGVNS. The CDR3 is made up of 14 amino acids. V lost 2 bases, J lost 0 bases, and 6 bases lay in between. The TCR sequence derives from a woman in her twenties or thirties in good health. Sequenced sample: naive CD4+ T cells sorted from blood. Described subset: CD45RA+ positively selected. The rearrangement joins TRBV25-1 to TRBJ2-3; unclear D gene. Written as DNA, the CDR3 is TGTGCCAGCAGTGAAATTGGGAGCACAGATACGCAGTATTTT. It codes for CASSEIGSTDTQYF.